Detailed here is one T cell receptor beta chain. Its antigen is unidentified. The sample belongs to a study of cytomegalovirus exposure and HLA in healthy donors. Study-level results: Most CMV-associated TCR beta chains appeared HLA-restricted in a later analysis. The CMV antigen specificity of a few CMV-associated chains was confirmed through in vitro analysis.

60 Vbeta and 13 Jbeta primers were used in PCR. As originally analysed: Unique TCR beta chains totaled about 73 million in a later count, with approximately 11 million of them shared. Assay used: immunoSEQ multiplex PCR; TCRdb lists only in-frame clones, some missing. That table is the source of V, J and clone size, and D and trimming were worked out from the DNA. The repertoire holds about 77,000 clones, with 60% to 85% as singletons. The sequenced material came from PBMCs. The source is a man aged 40-50 years in good health and CMV-seronegative.

In DNA, the CDR3 is TGTGCCAGCATCATTCAGGGAGGGCAGCCCCAGCATTTT. Amino acids: CASIIQGGQPQHF. The J gene is TRBJ1-5, the V gene TRBV6-1; D may be TRBD1 (5 bases). Trimming cost V 7 bases and J 7 bases, with 14 bases left between them. This CDR3 region has 13 residues. Germline V gene sequence: CDR1 MNHNS, CDR2 SASEGT.